These T cell receptor beta chains were read from a single sample in a study of graft-versus-host responses after intestinal transplantation. No antigen has been assigned to these receptors. Assay used: immunoSEQ multiplex PCR; TCRdb lists only in-frame clones, some missing. The data contain 96,000 or so clones, 80% to 95% of them seen just once; the ten biggest clones take up approximately 0.18%. The sample in question was unstimulated CD4+ T cells sorted from spleen or lymph node cells, obtained before intestinal transplant. Source of these receptors: a human donor who received an intestinal transplant. Each CDR3 is given with its conserved first and last residue. Each record gives: D gene, clone size, J gene, V gene, CDR3 DNA, CDR3 protein. A D gene is named only where the DNA matches it firmly. The size field is filled for only some rows; it gives once, few, many or a size class.

>NA|NA|TRBJ1-2|TRBV7-9
TGTGCCAGCAGCTATGGTTATCAGGGGCGGGACTATGGCTACACCTTC
CASSYGYQGRDYGYTF
>TRBD1|once|TRBJ1-5|TRBV6-5
TGTGCCAGCAGTTACTCGCCCAGGGGGGATCAGCCCCAGCATTTT
CASSYSPRGDQPQHF
>NA|NA|TRBJ2-7|TRBV5-1
TGCGCCAGCAGCTCCGCTGGGGGGGCGGGAGTGGGGTCCTCTTTTGGCGAGCAGTACTTC
CASSSAGGAGVGSSFGEQYF
>NA|NA|TRBJ1-4|TRBV6-5
TGTGCCAGCAGTTACACCCGGTACCACAGAGAGGAAAAACTGTTTTTT
CASSYTRYHREEKLFF
>TRBD1|NA|TRBJ1-4|TRBV28
TGTGCCAGCAGTTTACAGGGGGCTACTAATGAAAAACTGTTTTTT
CASSLQGATNEKLFF
>NA|once|TRBJ1-1|TRBV5-1
TGCGCCAGCAGCGCAAGCGTGGGTGAAGCTTTCTTT
CASSASVGEAFF
>TRBD1|NA|TRBJ2-7|TRBV10-1
TGCGCCAGCAGTTGGGACAGGGGCGACGAGCAGTACTTC
CASSWDRGDEQYF
>TRBD1|once|TRBJ2-5|TRBV7-6
TGTGCCAGCCACCGGGACAGGGATTCGGAGACCCAGTACTTC
CASHRDRDSETQYF
>NA|NA|TRBJ1-4|TRBV5-1
TGCGCCAGCAGCTTGGGGCAGGGAAATGAAAAACTGTTTTTT
CASSLGQGNEKLFF
>NA|NA|TRBJ1-2|TRBV9
TGTGCCAGCAGCCCACGAGGGGGACGGATCTATGGCTACACCTTC
CASSPRGGRIYGYTF